Listed below are T cell receptor beta chains from one sample, sequenced in a study of technical replicates of blood from a few donors. Profiled with immunoSEQ multiplex PCR; TCRdb holds only in-frame clones, not every one. This sample has approximately 76,000 clones, with 65% to 90% found just once. Sequenced input: PBMCs. These receptors came from a human donor in good health. Some clones in this sample may be carry-over from other donors' samples. Each CDR3 is given with its conserved first and last residue. A D gene is named only where the DNA matches it firmly. The size of a clone is reported for some rows only, either as once, few or many, or as a class for expanded clones.

CASSLTTSGYEQYF TGTGCCAGCAGCTTAACGACTAGCGGCTACGAGCAGTACTTC NA TRBV7-3 TRBD2 TRBJ2-7
CASSQDEGKNSPLHF TGCGCCAGCAGCCAGGACGAGGGAAAGAATTCACCCCTCCACTTT NA TRBV4-1 NA TRBJ1-6
CASNWDRGVDYGYTF TGTGCCAGTAACTGGGACAGGGGTGTCGACTATGGCTACACCTTC NA TRBV19 TRBD1 TRBJ1-2
CASSPMRGTGQETQYF TGTGCCAGCAGCCCCATGCGCGGGACGGGACAAGAGACCCAGTACTTC NA TRBV5-4 NA TRBJ2-5
CAWSVSSGRAEQFF TGTGCCTGGAGTGTATCTAGCGGGAGGGCTGAGCAGTTCTTC NA TRBV30 TRBD2 TRBJ2-1
CASIPPARGGATEQYF TGTGCCAGCATCCCACCGGCCCGTGGAGGAGCTACCGAGCAGTACTTC few TRBV7-9 NA TRBJ2-7
CASSLARVNTGELFF TGTGCCAGCAGCTTGGCCAGGGTGAACACCGGGGAGCTGTTTTTT NA TRBV5-4 NA TRBJ2-2
CASSFRGGLYF TGTGCCAGCAGCTTTAGGGGGGGACTATATTTC NA TRBV11-2 NA TRBJ2-6
CASSLLPLGRVTEAFF TGTGCCAGCAGCTTGCTCCCACTTGGCAGGGTCACTGAAGCTTTCTTT NA TRBV7-2 NA TRBJ1-1
CASSLGGSTNEKLFF TGTGCCAGCAGCCTGGGGGGGTCCACTAATGAAAAACTGTTTTTT NA TRBV4-2 NA TRBJ1-4
CASIPEYTGELFF TGTGCCAGCATTCCGGAGTACACCGGGGAGCTGTTTTTT NA TRBV6-1 NA TRBJ2-2
CASGLASTGTANEKLFF TGTGCTAGTGGTTTGGCCTCCACCGGGACAGCTAATGAAAAACTGTTTTTT NA TRBV12-5 TRBD1 TRBJ1-4
CASIARRDRRSYEQYF TGTGCCAGCATCGCCCGGCGGGACAGGCGCTCCTACGAGCAGTACTTC NA TRBV27 TRBD1 TRBJ2-7
CAVRGGKTQYF TGTGCCGTCCGGGGGGGAAAGACCCAGTACTTC NA TRBV10-3 TRBD2 TRBJ2-5
CASSYPQSGHDEQYF TGTGCCAGCAGTTACCCGCAAAGTGGCCACGACGAGCAGTACTTC NA TRBV6-6 NA TRBJ2-7
CASSQDFSGTSSYEQYF TGCGCCAGCAGCCAAGATTTTAGCGGGACGAGCTCCTACGAGCAGTACTTC NA TRBV4-3 TRBD2 TRBJ2-7
CASSLGAQGAGETQYF TGTGCCAGCAGCCTAGGGGCACAGGGGGCTGGGGAGACCCAGTACTTC NA TRBV28 TRBD1 TRBJ2-5
CASSPARHRFFLAGTDTQYF TGTGCCAGCAGCCCAGCGCGGCATAGGTTTTTTCTAGCGGGCACAGATACGCAGTATTTT NA TRBV7-8 TRBD2 TRBJ2-3
CASSLTLAEYNEQFF TGCGCCAGCAGCTTGACCCTAGCGGAATACAATGAGCAGTTCTTC NA TRBV5-1 TRBD2 TRBJ2-1
CASSSQQGTKNIQYF TGTGCCAGCAGCTCCCAACAGGGAACCAAAAACATTCAGTACTTC NA TRBV7-9 NA TRBJ2-4
CASSTDTYSGNTIYF TGTGCCAGTAGTACAGACACCTACTCTGGAAACACCATATATTTT NA TRBV19 NA TRBJ1-3
CASSHGGNTDTQYF TGTGCCAGCAGCCATGGAGGGAACACAGATACGCAGTATTTT few TRBV14 NA TRBJ2-3
CASSQGLGQETQYF TGTGCCAGCAGCCAAGGACTAGGGCAAGAGACCCAGTACTTC NA TRBV7-3 TRBD2 TRBJ2-5
CASSLAGLAGESRQETQYF TGTGCCAGCAGCTTAGCCGGACTAGCGGGGGAAAGTCGGCAAGAGACCCAGTACTTC NA TRBV7-8 TRBD2 TRBJ2-5
CASSRTGEGSDTQYF TGTGCCAGCAGCAGGACAGGGGAGGGTTCGGATACGCAGTATTTT once TRBV6-1 TRBD1 TRBJ2-3
CASSFSGDRDTQYF TGTGCCAGCAGCTTTTCCGGAGACAGAGATACGCAGTATTTT NA TRBV11-3 NA TRBJ2-3
CASSLVGQGGNEQFF TGTGCCAGCAGCTTAGTCGGGCAGGGGGGCAATGAGCAGTTCTTC NA TRBV7-9 NA TRBJ2-1
CTSSNLSGSETQYF TGTACCAGCAGCAACCTATCGGGGAGCGAGACCCAGTACTTC NA TRBV11-3 NA TRBJ2-5
CATRLAGSDEQYF TGTGCCACGCGACTAGCGGGATCCGACGAGCAGTACTTC NA TRBV15 TRBD2 TRBJ2-7
CSATGRTEAFF TGCAGTGCTACAGGGCGCACTGAAGCTTTCTTT NA TRBV20-1 NA TRBJ1-1
CASSFFGADTQYF TGTGCCAGCAGCTTCTTTGGGGCCGATACGCAGTATTTT NA TRBV7-9 NA TRBJ2-3
CASSLTVVGGFDEQYF TGTGCCAGCAGCTTAACGGTCGTAGGGGGCTTCGACGAGCAGTACTTC NA TRBV11-1 TRBD1 TRBJ2-7
CASTVAPRRDTGELFF TGTGCCAGCACCGTGGCCCCGAGACGGGACACCGGGGAGCTGTTTTTT NA TRBV5-4 NA TRBJ2-2
CASSPTGDTQYF TGTGCCAGCTCACCGACGGGGGATACGCAGTATTTT NA TRBV18 NA TRBJ2-3
CASSEGTGNTEAFF TGTGCCAGCAGCGAAGGGACAGGGAACACTGAAGCTTTCTTT NA TRBV7-2 TRBD1 TRBJ1-1
CASSETGTGSSYEQYF TGCGCCAGCAGCGAAACCGGCACAGGGAGCTCCTACGAGCAGTACTTC NA TRBV5-1 NA TRBJ2-7
CAWGRSVDEQYF TGTGCCTGGGGGAGGAGTGTCGACGAGCAGTACTTC NA TRBV30 NA TRBJ2-7
CASSLQRELEQYF TGTGCCAGCAGCTTACAGCGGGAATTGGAGCAGTACTTC NA TRBV7-2 TRBD2 TRBJ2-7
CASMYEKNQPQHF TGTGCCAGCATGTATGAGAAGAATCAGCCCCAGCATTTT NA TRBV2 NA TRBJ1-5
CASSQGSGGLNEQFF TGCGCCAGCAGCCAAGGGTCGGGGGGGCTTAATGAGCAGTTCTTC few TRBV4-1 TRBD2 TRBJ2-1
CASSRVSFATEDTGELFF TGTGCCAGCAGCCGGGTCTCGTTCGCGACAGAAGATACCGGGGAGCTGTTTTTT NA TRBV7-9 NA TRBJ2-2
CSVGHPNTEAFF TGCAGCGTAGGACACCCGAACACTGAAGCTTTCTTT NA TRBV29-1 NA TRBJ1-1
CASRETGSHEQYF TGTGCCAGCAGAGAGACAGGGTCCCACGAGCAGTACTTC NA TRBV5-8 TRBD1 TRBJ2-7
CSVRGQLMNTEAFF TGCAGCGTTCGCGGACAGCTCATGAACACTGAAGCTTTCTTT NA TRBV29-1 NA TRBJ1-1
CASSYAGTGPLKEQYF TGTGCCAGCAGTTACGCCGGGACAGGCCCATTGAAAGAGCAGTACTTC NA TRBV6-5 TRBD1 TRBJ2-7
CASSHAPSGTYEQYF TGCGCCAGCAGCCATGCCCCCAGCGGGACCTACGAGCAGTACTTC NA TRBV4-1 TRBD2 TRBJ2-7
CASSKSQGRGANVLTF TGCGCCAGCAGCAAGTCACAGGGGCGCGGGGCCAACGTCCTGACTTTC once TRBV5-1 TRBD1 TRBJ2-6
CASSLRRVAGGGTDTQYF TGTGCCAGCAGCTTACGGCGCGTCGCGGGGGGGGGCACAGATACGCAGTATTTT NA TRBV7-6 TRBD2 TRBJ2-3
CASSQAAATNEKLFF TGCGCCAGCAGCCAAGCAGCGGCAACTAATGAAAAACTGTTTTTT NA TRBV4-1 NA TRBJ1-4
CASSQEAVQPNNEQFF TGCGCCAGCAGCCAAGAGGCTGTACAGCCAAACAATGAGCAGTTCTTC once TRBV4-3 NA TRBJ2-1
CASGGDRGSPLHF TGTGCCAGCGGTGGGGACAGGGGTTCACCCCTCCACTTT NA TRBV7-3 TRBD1 TRBJ1-6
CASSQSLTGTDTQYF TGTGCCAGCAGCCAAAGTCTGACAGGCACAGATACGCAGTATTTT NA TRBV7-3 NA TRBJ2-3